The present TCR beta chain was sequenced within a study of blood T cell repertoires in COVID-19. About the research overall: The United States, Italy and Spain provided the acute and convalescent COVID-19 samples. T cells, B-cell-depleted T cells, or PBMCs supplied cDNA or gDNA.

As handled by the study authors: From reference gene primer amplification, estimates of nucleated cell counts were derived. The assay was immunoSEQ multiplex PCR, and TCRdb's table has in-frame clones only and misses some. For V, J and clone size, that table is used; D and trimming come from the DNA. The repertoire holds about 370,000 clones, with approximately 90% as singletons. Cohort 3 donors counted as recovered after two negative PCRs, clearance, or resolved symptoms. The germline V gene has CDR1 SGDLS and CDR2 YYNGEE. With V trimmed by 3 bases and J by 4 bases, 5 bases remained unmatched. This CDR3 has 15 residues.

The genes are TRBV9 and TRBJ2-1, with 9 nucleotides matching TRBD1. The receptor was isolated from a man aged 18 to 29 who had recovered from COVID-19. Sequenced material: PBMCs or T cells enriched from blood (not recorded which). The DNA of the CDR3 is TGTGCCAGCAGCGCCCGGGACAGGGCTTACAATGAGCAGTTCTTC. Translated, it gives CASSARDRAYNEQFF.